The clone carrying this TCR beta chain was picked up a small number of times. The antigen remains undetermined. CDR3-region Arm-PCR and iRepertoire HTBI primers produced the TCR beta libraries. TCRdb re-called the multiplex PCR reads with MiXCR, one entry per CDR3 protein. The sample yields almost 350,000 distinct CDR3 sequences, less than 20% seen once. Germline lookup yields CDR1 MNHEY and CDR2 SMNVEV (reference sequence). Trimming left V 2 bases short and J 2 bases short, with 19 bases between. This CDR3 spans 18 amino acids. This specimen belongs to a study of regulatory T cells in long-lasting Graves disease. Points from the study as a whole: Persistent disease preferred TRBV28, TRBJ1-2 and TRBJ2-5; new disease, TRBV20-1 and TRBJ2-1. Whereas new patients shared 966 public clonotypes, persistent patients shared more, at 2,741.

The time point: persistent/refractory GD, antithyroid drugs over 5 years with positive TRAb. The TCR library was made from RNA that had been extracted from PBMCs in TRIzol. EDTA tubes were used for drawing 8 to 9 milliliters of peripheral blood. The sequences come from peripheral blood mononuclear cells (PBMCs), collected when the disease was refractory, from a patient treated with antithyroid drugs. This TCR derives from a female donor with Graves disease. The V gene is TRBV27, the J gene TRBJ1-3, with D tentatively TRBD1 (5 bases). The CDR3 DNA is TGTGCCAGCAGTTTAACCAGACAGCAGGGAGGCCCTGGAAACACCATATATTTT. This sequence encodes CASSLTRQQGGPGNTIYF.